This T cell receptor beta chain was recorded in a study of cytomegalovirus exposure and HLA in healthy donors. The study, taken as a whole, reports: Most observed TCR sequences were rare, whereas some public TCRs were detected in many donors.

Germline CDR1 reads MGHRA; CDR2 reads YSYEKL. The CDR3 extends over 16 amino acids. The V and J ends lost 0 bases and 0 bases respectively, with 6 bases between them. The PCR was carried out with 60 Vbeta primers and 13 Jbeta primers. Repertoires were generated with immunoSEQ multiplex PCR, while TCRdb's copy carries only in-frame clones and drops some. The sample contains over 70,000 clones, less than 80% of which appear only once. This clone was counted a few times. What it binds is not known. Sequenced material: PBMCs. This receptor was taken from a male donor in good health and CMV-seronegative. The chain carries TRBV4-1 and TRBJ2-6; D remains unclear. The CDR3 sequence is CASSQDSSSGANVLTF. CDR3 sequence (DNA): TGCGCCAGCAGCCAAGATTCGAGCTCTGGGGCCAACGTCCTGACTTTC.